The source of this T cell receptor (beta chain) is a study of blood T cells in healthy people across ages. A second PCR, run for roughly 6 to 11 cycles, used a sample-barcoded 5' primer plus a J-beta primer mix. Tagging of each cDNA molecule was performed by a template-switch adaptor with 12 random nucleotides. TCRdb re-called the 5' RACE reads with MiXCR, one entry per CDR3 protein. Of 1.2 million to 1.5 million distinct CDR3 sequences in the sample, 42% were seen once. This clonotype originated in a woman under 30 in good health. Sequencing was carried out using blood.

Here the CDR3 reads CASSPGTERDTQYF. Here the CDR3 DNA reads TGTGCCAGCAGCCCCGGGACTGAGCGAGATACGCAGTATTTT. The chain has TRBV9 and TRBJ2-3; maybe TRBD2 (6 bases). The germline V gene has CDR1 SGDLS and CDR2 YYNGEE. The CDR3 length is 14 residues. Deletions cut 4 bases from V and 5 bases from J, with 14 bases between. Looking up the rest from reference TRBV9 and TRBJ2-3 gives the full variable domain: DSGVTQTPKHLITATGQRVTLRCSPRSGDLSVYWYQQSLDQGLQFLIQYYNGEERAKGNILERFSAQQFPDLHSELNLSSLELGDSALYFCASSPGTERDTQYFGPGTRLTVL.